Listed here are 9 T cell receptor beta chains from one sample, sequenced in a study of shared clonotypes between healthy human individuals. Generated by immunoSEQ multiplex PCR, the TCRdb table keeps only in-frame clones and is missing some. Among approximately 2.5 million clones, more than 85% were seen once, and the ten largest hold 0.36%. The specimen was naive CD4+ T cells from PBMCs. Subset reported: CD45RA+ positively selected. The source of these receptors is a man between 18 and 35 years old in good health. Some clones in this sample may be carry-over from other donors' samples.

Only a few counts were recorded for this clone. V is TRBV5-4 and J is TRBJ1-2; 9 positions match TRBD1. After removal of 4 bases from V and 7 bases from J, the junction contained 5 bases not matched to a gene. The CDR3 runs to 13 residues. Germline V gene lookup returns CDR1 SGHNT and CDR2 YYREEE (reference sequence). The CDR3 sequence: CASSIGQGSGYTF. In DNA form, the CDR3 reads TGTGCCAGCAGCATCGGACAGGGGTCTGGCTACACCTTC.

This clone was seen only once. The V and J genes are TRBV9 and TRBJ1-3, with D hard to call. Deletions cut 1 base from V and 3 bases from J, with 8 bases between. This CDR3 spans 14 amino acids. Germline V gene lookup returns CDR1 SGDLS and CDR2 YYNGEE. For the CDR3, the DNA is TGTGCCAGCAGCGTAATGGGTAGTGGAAACACCATATATTTT. Encoded protein: CASSVMGSGNTIYF.

The table lists this clone with a count of one. The genes are TRBV7-8 and TRBJ2-3; 9 positions match TRBD2. The V and J ends lost 3 bases and 4 bases, in that order; junction bases with no gene match: 5. CDR3 size: 15 residues. Per the germline V gene, CDR1 is SGHVS and CDR2 is FQNEAQ. The CDR3, as DNA: TGTGCCAGCAGCTTGGCGGGAGGGCCTTCAGATACGCAGTATTTT. Translated: CASSLAGGPSDTQYF. Full variable domain (outside the CDR3, taken from reference TRBV7-8 and TRBJ2-3): GAGVSQSPRYKVAKRGQDVALRCDPISGHVSLFWYQQALGQGPEFLTYFQNEAQLDKSGLPSDRFFAERPEGSVSTLKIQRTQQEDSAVYLCASSLAGGPSDTQYFGPGTRLTVL.

V gene TRBV6-6 combines with J gene TRBJ2-7; 11 nucleotides line up with TRBD2. The CDR3 contains 15 residues. The V gene's germline CDR1 is MNHNY and CDR2 SVGAGI (reference sequence). J was trimmed by 4 bases and V by 2 bases; bases with no gene match: 4. CDR3 DNA sequence: TGTGCCAGCAGTTACCCCACTAGCGGGAGTTACGAGCAGTACTTC. This translates into CASSYPTSGSYEQYF.

The chain has TRBV5-1 and TRBJ2-3; perhaps TRBD2 as D (5 bases). Germline V gene sequence: CDR1 SGHRS, CDR2 YFSETQ. Trimming removed 0 bases from V and 3 bases from J, with 11 bases in between. CDR3 length: 15 residues. CDR3 nucleotide sequence: TGCGCCAGCAGCTTGGCCTGGACTGGGACAGATACGCAGTATTTT. Residues: CASSLAWTGTDTQYF.

The V gene is TRBV2, the J gene TRBJ1-6; 7 bases fit TRBD1. Germline V gene data show CDR1 as SNHLY and CDR2 as FYNNEI. The length of the CDR3 is 14 residues. V gave up 8 bases and J gave up 6 bases; unmatched junction bases: 7. CDR3 sequence reads: CASLPDRVNSPLHF. CDR3 DNA: TGTGCCAGCTTACCCGACAGGGTTAATTCACCCCTCCACTTT.

CDR3 loop: CASSQERSYTEAFF. The CDR3 DNA is TGCGCCAGCAGCCAAGAGCGGTCTTACACTGAAGCTTTCTTT. The chain is built from TRBV4-3 and TRBJ1-1, with D unresolved. The CDR3 runs to 14 residues. The V end lost 0 bases, the J end lost 3 bases, and 8 bases lay between the germline ends. CDR1 and CDR2 from the germline V gene are LGHNA and YSLEER.

V usage is TRBV9 and J usage is TRBJ1-2, with D possibly TRBD1 on 6 matching bases. The CDR3 is 15 residues long. Deletions cut 0 bases from V and 8 bases from J, with 17 bases between. Germline V gene lookup returns CDR1 SGDLS and CDR2 YYNGEE. This CDR3 is CASSVGGGPRVGYTF. The CDR3 coding sequence is TGTGCCAGCAGCGTAGGTGGGGGGCCGCGGGTAGGCTACACCTTC.

The rearrangement links TRBV27 to TRBJ1-1; unclear D gene. The CDR3 runs to 15 residues. Deletions cut 5 bases from V and 1 base from J, with 14 bases between. The germline CDR1 and CDR2 sequences are MNHEY and SMNVEV (reference sequence). This CDR3 reads CASSNNREQNTEAFF. CDR3 coding DNA: TGTGCCAGCAGTAACAACCGGGAGCAGAACACTGAAGCTTTCTTT.